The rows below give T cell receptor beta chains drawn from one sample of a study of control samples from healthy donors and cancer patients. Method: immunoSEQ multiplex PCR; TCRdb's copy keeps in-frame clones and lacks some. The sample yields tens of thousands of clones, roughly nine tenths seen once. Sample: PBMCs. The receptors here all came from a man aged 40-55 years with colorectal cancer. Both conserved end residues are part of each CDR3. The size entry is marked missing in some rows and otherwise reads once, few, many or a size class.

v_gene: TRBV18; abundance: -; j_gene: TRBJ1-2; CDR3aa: CASRLTGADYGYTF
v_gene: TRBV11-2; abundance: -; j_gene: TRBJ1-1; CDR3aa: CASSTYRGRAPEAFF
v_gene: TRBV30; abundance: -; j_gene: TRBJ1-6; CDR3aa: CAWSALTGGDSPLHF
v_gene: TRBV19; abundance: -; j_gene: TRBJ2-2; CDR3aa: CASRSPYYSTGELFF
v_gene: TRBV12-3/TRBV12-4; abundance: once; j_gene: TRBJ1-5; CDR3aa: CASSFGGDQPQHF
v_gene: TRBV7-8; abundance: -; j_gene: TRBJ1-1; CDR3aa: CASSFRENTEAFF
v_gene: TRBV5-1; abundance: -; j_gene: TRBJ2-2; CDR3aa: CASSWTGTGDNTGELFF
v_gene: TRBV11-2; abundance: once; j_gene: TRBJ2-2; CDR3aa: CASSLDMTGELFF
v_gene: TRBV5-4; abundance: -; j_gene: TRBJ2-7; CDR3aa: CASSLAVTSGSQEDSYEQYF
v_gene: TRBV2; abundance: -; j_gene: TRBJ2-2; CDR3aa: CASSPPPGRTGGELFF
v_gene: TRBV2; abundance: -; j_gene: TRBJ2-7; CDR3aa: CASSDVGQGAEEQYF
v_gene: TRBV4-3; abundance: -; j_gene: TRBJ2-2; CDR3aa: CASSQDLGLAGAGTGELFF
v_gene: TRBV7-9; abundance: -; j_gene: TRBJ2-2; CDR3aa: CASSHSGAGLTGELFF
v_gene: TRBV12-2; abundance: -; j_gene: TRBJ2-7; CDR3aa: CASRPLTVCYEQYF
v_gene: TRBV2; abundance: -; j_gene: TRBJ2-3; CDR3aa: CASSEQGSSTDTQYF
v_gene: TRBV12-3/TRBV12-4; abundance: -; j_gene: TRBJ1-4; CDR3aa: CASSWTGAEKLFF
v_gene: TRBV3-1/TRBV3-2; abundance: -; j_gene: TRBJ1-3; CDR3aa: CASSRRTARGPGNTIYF
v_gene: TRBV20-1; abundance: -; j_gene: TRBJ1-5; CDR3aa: CSASVGVGQPQHF
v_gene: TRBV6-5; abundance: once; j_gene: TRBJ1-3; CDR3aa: CASRRTGSGNTIYF
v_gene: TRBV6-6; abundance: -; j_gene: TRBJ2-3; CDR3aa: CASSYSGQGGADTQYF
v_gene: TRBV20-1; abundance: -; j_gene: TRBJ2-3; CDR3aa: CSASPPADTQYF
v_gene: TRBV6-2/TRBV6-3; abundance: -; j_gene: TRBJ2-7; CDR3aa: CASSYAGNAGPPQYF
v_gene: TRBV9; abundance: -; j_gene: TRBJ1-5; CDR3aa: CASSAQGWGQPQHF
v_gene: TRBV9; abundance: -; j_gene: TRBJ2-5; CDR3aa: CASSSGVQETQYF
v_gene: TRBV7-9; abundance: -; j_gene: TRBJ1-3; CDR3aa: CASSLGRGGNTIYF
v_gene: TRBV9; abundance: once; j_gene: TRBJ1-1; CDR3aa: CASSAHRDRNTEAFF